This T cell receptor beta chain was sequenced in a study of blood T cell repertoires in COVID-19. Study as a whole: Researchers got acute and convalescent COVID-19 samples from the United States, Italy and Spain.

Method: immunoSEQ multiplex PCR; TCRdb's copy keeps in-frame clones and lacks some. Here the sample spans fewer than 500,000 clones, roughly 86% being singletons. This clone showed up just a few times. The CDR3 has 14 residues. The germline CDR1 and CDR2 sequences are ENHRY and SYGVKD. Trimming cost V 6 bases and J 3 bases; bases outside gene matches: 2. The J gene is TRBJ2-5, the V gene TRBV10-3; TRBD2 agrees at 12 bases. The source material was peripheral blood. The clonotype originates from a human donor with acute or convalescent COVID-19. The donor label of this sample is uncertain. CDR3 in amino acids: CAISRLAGEETQYF. CDR3 DNA: TGTGCCATCAGCCGACTAGCGGGAGAAGAGACCCAGTACTTC.